This entry lists 32 T cell receptor beta chains sequenced from one sample in a study of cytomegalovirus exposure and HLA in healthy donors. TCRdb's table, derived via immunoSEQ multiplex PCR, lists solely in-frame clones and lacks some. The sample carries over 120,000 clones, approximately 92% recorded once. The sequencing sample was made of PBMCs. These receptors were obtained from a woman aged 18-35 years in good health and CMV-seropositive.

V gene TRBV6-4 combines with J gene TRBJ2-1; 9 bases are shared with TRBD2. Germline V lookup: CDR1 MRHNA, CDR2 SNTAGT. This CDR3 comprises 15 residues. Unmatched junction bases numbered 8, after V lost 8 bases and J lost 3 bases. CDR3 coding DNA: TGTGCCAGCTCCGATCGAGCGGGGGGCTACAATGAGCAGTTCTTC. It translates to CASSDRAGGYNEQFF.

The chain links TRBV5-8 to TRBJ1-5; 10 bases map to TRBD1. Germline CDR1 and CDR2: SGHTS and YDEGEE. This CDR3 comprises 16 residues. With 4 bases clipped from V and 3 bases from J, the junction kept 7 bases outside the gene matches. The CDR3 DNA sequence: TGTGCCAGCAGCGGAAGGGACAGGGGATTCAATCAGCCCCAGCATTTT. Translation: CASSGRDRGFNQPQHF.

The J gene is TRBJ1-2, the V gene TRBV6-1; D remains ambiguous. Trimming pared 2 bases from V and 0 bases from J, leaving 4 bases between. The length of the CDR3 is 13 residues. Germline-derived CDR1 and CDR2 are MNHNS and SASEGT. CDR3 sequence: CASSETANYGYTF. CDR3 in DNA: TGTGCCAGCAGTGAAACAGCTAACTATGGCTACACCTTC.

This sequence joins TRBV2 and TRBJ2-3; D perhaps matches TRBD2 (5 bases). The CDR3 spans 11 residues. Germline loops: CDR1 SNHLY, CDR2 FYNNEI. V lost 8 bases and J lost 6, with 9 bases in between. CDR3 nucleotides: TGTGCCAGCTCGGGCGGGGATACGCAGTATTTT. Residues: CASSGGDTQYF.

The chain links TRBV6-6 to TRBJ2-2, with 8 bases that match TRBD1. Trimming cost V 7 bases and J 5 bases; bases outside gene matches: 9. The germline V gene has CDR1 MNHNY and CDR2 SVGAGI (reference sequence). CDR3 size: 15 residues. The CDR3 DNA reads as TGTGCCAGCATCCTTGACAGGGGAAGGACCGGGGAGCTGTTTTTT. As protein: CASILDRGRTGELFF.

The rearrangement links TRBV28 to TRBJ1-5; 7 bases map to TRBD1. Trimming cost V 8 bases and J 6 bases; bases outside gene matches: 4. The CDR3 loop spans 12 amino acids. Germline-derived CDR1 and CDR2 are MDHEN and SYDVKM. This chain's CDR3 is CASLQGSQPQHF. CDR3 bases: TGTGCCAGCCTACAGGGGAGTCAGCCCCAGCATTTT. Based on the CDR3 plus reference TRBV28 and TRBJ1-5, the full variable domain is DVKVTQSSRYLVKRTGEKVFLECVQDMDHENMFWYRQDPGLGLRLIYFSYDVKMKEKGDIPEGYSVSREKKERFSLILESASTNQTSMYLCASLQGSQPQHFGDGTRLSIL.

The chain joins TRBV19 to TRBJ1-2; D uncertain. Looked up from germline, CDR1 is LNHDA and CDR2 is SQIVND (reference sequence). Trimming shortened V by 3 bases and J by 8 bases, and 13 bases separated the two germline ends. The CDR3 has 13 amino acids. The CDR3 nucleotides are TGTGCCAGTAGTATCTTAAGGTCCGGGGGCTACACCTTC. It encodes CASSILRSGGYTF. The full variable domain, rest sourced from reference TRBV19 and TRBJ1-2, is DGGITQSPKYLFRKEGQNVTLSCEQNLNHDAMYWYRQDPGQGLRLIYYSQIVNDFQKGDIAEGYSVSREKKESFPLTVTSAQKNPTAFYLCASSILRSGGYTFGSGTRLTVV.

The rearrangement links TRBV5-6 to TRBJ2-1; a possible D gene is TRBD2 (6 bases). V dropped 1 base and J dropped 2 bases, with 13 bases sitting between them. Germline V CDR1 and CDR2: SGHDT, YYEEEE. CDR3 size: 16 residues. The CDR3 sequence is CASSLNSGLTYNEQFF. The DNA for the CDR3 is TGTGCCAGCAGCTTGAATTCGGGACTGACCTACAATGAGCAGTTCTTC.

The CDR3 DNA reads as TGCGCCAGCAGCCGAACTAGCGGGGGGACGGAGTTCTTC. Amino acids: CASSRTSGGTEFF. The gene calls are TRBV4-3 and TRBJ2-1; 12 bases agree with TRBD2. The CDR3 is 13 residues long. Germline-derived CDR1 and CDR2 are LGHNA and YSLEER. V trimming: 4 bases; J trimming: 14 bases; junction bases outside the gene matches: 6.

The chain carries TRBV6-5 and TRBJ2-5; a possible D gene is TRBD2 (6 bases). The V end was cut by 6 bases, the J end by 2 bases, with 16 bases between. The CDR3 sequence is 15 residues long. The germline V gene encodes CDR1 MNHEY and CDR2 SVGAGI. The CDR3 bases are TGTGCCAGCAGCCCCGGGGGTGGGGAACAAGAGACCCAGTACTTC. It translates to CASSPGGGEQETQYF.

CDR3 region: CASSLKGGGYEQYF. The CDR3 coding sequence is TGTGCCAGCAGTTTAAAAGGGGGCGGATACGAGCAGTACTTC. The chain employs TRBV27 and TRBJ2-7; TRBD1 aligns across 7 bases. CDR3 length: 14 residues. J was trimmed by 4 bases and V by 2 bases; bases with no gene match: 5. Germline values: CDR1 MNHEY, CDR2 SMNVEV (reference sequence).

The J gene is TRBJ1-1, the V gene TRBV25-1; 9 positions match TRBD1. Trimming removed 4 bases from V and 7 bases from J; junction bases left unmatched: 7. Per the germline V gene, CDR1 is MGHDK and CDR2 is SYGVNS. The CDR3 loop spans 14 amino acids. The CDR3 loop is CASSATGGAGEAFF. The DNA of the CDR3 is TGTGCCAGCAGTGCTACAGGGGGCGCGGGTGAAGCTTTCTTT.

The chain couples TRBV6-5 to TRBJ2-5; TRBD2 matches 12 bases. There are 16 residues in the CDR3. V lost 4 bases and J lost 4; bases outside the gene matches: 7. Germline CDR1 is MNHEY and CDR2 is SVGAGI. For the CDR3, the DNA is TGTGCCAGCAGTTTCTCCCCGGGACTAGCGGGAGAGACCCAGTACTTC. This translates into CASSFSPGLAGETQYF.

The genes are TRBV7-7 and TRBJ2-7; the D gene is possibly TRBD2 (6 bases). The germline V gene encodes CDR1 SSHAT and CDR2 FNYEAQ (reference sequence). The CDR3 is 13 amino acids. The germline V and J ends were trimmed by 5 bases and 4 bases, with 12 bases remaining between them. The CDR3 spells CASSGGLGYEQYF. The CDR3 bases are TGTGCCAGCAGCGGAGGGTTAGGGTACGAGCAGTACTTC.

This chain connects TRBV27 to TRBJ2-7, with 10 bases matching TRBD1. Trimming took 6 bases from V and 2 from J; bases not matched to a gene: 7. The CDR3 runs 15 residues. Looked up from germline, CDR1 is MNHEY and CDR2 is SMNVEV (reference sequence). CDR3 loop: CASSQRGTGAYEQYF. The CDR3 DNA reads as TGTGCCAGCAGCCAAAGGGGGACAGGGGCCTACGAGCAGTACTTC.

The chain couples TRBV4-3 to TRBJ2-3; D is unresolved. Trimming took off 0 bases at V and 6 bases at J, with 10 bases between the two ends. Germline V CDR1 and CDR2: LGHNA, YSLEER. This CDR3 has 14 residues. CDR3 sequence: CASSQDQASDTQYF. The CDR3 DNA reads as TGCGCCAGCAGCCAAGATCAGGCCTCCGATACGCAGTATTTT.

The chain couples TRBV5-6 to TRBJ2-1; 10 nucleotides align to TRBD1. In germline, CDR1 is SGHDT, CDR2 YYEEEE. The junction had 10 bases not matched to a gene; V was cut back by 4 bases and J by 3 bases. This CDR3 spans 17 amino acids. Written as DNA, the CDR3 is TGTGCCAGCAGCCCCCGTTTCGGGACAGGGGTCTACAATGAGCAGTTCTTC. It codes for CASSPRFGTGVYNEQFF.

The chain is built from TRBV10-1 and TRBJ1-1; D uncertain. The CDR3 loop spans 17 amino acids. Trimming removed 0 bases at V and 1 base at J, with 15 bases between. In germline, CDR1 is WNHNN, CDR2 SYGVQD (reference sequence). The CDR3 nucleotides are TGCGCCAGCAGTGAGTCGAATCTCCTGCGGCAGAACACTGAAGCTTTCTTT. This sequence encodes CASSESNLLRQNTEAFF.

This rearrangement joins TRBV13 to TRBJ1-6, with 7 nucleotides matching TRBD1. Germline CDR1 and CDR2: PRHDT and FYEKMQ (reference sequence). The ends lost 0 bases at V and 6 bases at J; junction bases unmatched: 5. This CDR3 spans 16 amino acids. The CDR3 spells CASSLGRTGGNSPLHF. DNA of the CDR3: TGTGCCAGCAGCTTAGGCCGGACAGGCGGTAATTCACCCCTCCACTTT.

Only one count was recorded for this clone. The chain carries TRBV7-9 and TRBJ1-2, with D possibly matching TRBD1 (5 bases). Trimming stripped 5 bases from V and 8 bases from J, with 18 bases between. From germline, CDR1 is SEHNR and CDR2 FQNEAQ (reference sequence). The CDR3 is 14 amino acids. Here the CDR3 DNA reads TGTGCCAGCAGCCCTACGGGGACTGGAGGCGGCTACACCTTC. This codes for CASSPTGTGGGYTF.

The V gene is TRBV19, the J gene TRBJ1-2; 8 bases are a match to TRBD1. The CDR3 totals 14 residues. Per germline, CDR1 LNHDA and CDR2 SQIVND (reference sequence). V gave up 9 bases and J gave up 5 bases; unmatched junction bases: 11. The CDR3 DNA sequence: TGTGCCAGCCAACCTACAGGGGGGATATATGGCTACACCTTC. This translates into CASQPTGGIYGYTF. Full variable domain (rest looked up from reference TRBV19 and TRBJ1-2): DGGITQSPKYLFRKEGQNVTLSCEQNLNHDAMYWYRQDPGQGLRLIYYSQIVNDFQKGDIAEGYSVSREKKESFPLTVTSAQKNPTAFYLCASQPTGGIYGYTFGSGTRLTVV.

J is TRBJ2-5 and V is TRBV9, with D possibly TRBD2 on 5 matching bases. CDR1 SGDLS and CDR2 YYNGEE come from the germline V gene. The CDR3 is made up of 14 amino acids. V lost 3 bases and J lost 1, with 10 bases in between. The CDR3 bases are TGTGCCAGCAGCGGGGGAGCGTCCCAAGAGACCCAGTACTTC. Residues: CASSGGASQETQYF.

This sequence joins TRBV4-1 and TRBJ2-7, with TRBD1 matching over 7 bases. V was clipped by 1 base and J by 3 bases; unmatched bases: 6. Germline lookup yields CDR1 MGHRA and CDR2 YSYEKL. The CDR3 runs 15 residues. CDR3 bases: TGCGCCAGCAGCCAAGTCCCAGGGGGAAGCTACGAGCAGTACTTC. It yields the protein CASSQVPGGSYEQYF.

The chain couples TRBV5-8 to TRBJ2-7; no firm D call. Between the trimmed V and J ends, which lost 2 bases and 4 bases, there was a span of 7 bases. The CDR3 is made up of 12 amino acids. Germline CDR1 is SGHTS and CDR2 is YDEGEE. DNA of the CDR3: TGTGCCAGCAGCTTCCCTAGATACGAGCAGTACTTC. This codes for CASSFPRYEQYF.

The V call is TRBV5-4, the J call TRBJ2-7, with D possibly matching TRBD1 (6 bases). The CDR3 contains 14 residues. The V gene lost 4 bases and the J gene lost 6 bases, with 17 bases spanning the gap. From germline, CDR1 is SGHNT and CDR2 YYREEE (reference sequence). The CDR3 nucleotides read TGTGCCAGCAGCATGGGTCCAGGGGCCCGCGAGCAGTACTTC. Translating it yields CASSMGPGAREQYF.

CDR3 loop: CASSLASTGGLYEQYF. The CDR3 DNA reads TGTGCCAGCAGCTTGGCGTCAACAGGGGGCTTATACGAGCAGTACTTC. The chain is built from TRBV5-5 and TRBJ2-7; 9 nucleotides agree with TRBD1. The CDR3 is made up of 16 amino acids. Germline V gene lookup returns CDR1 SGHKS and CDR2 YYEKEE (reference sequence). V shed 0 bases, J shed 4 bases, and the junction held 8 bases outside the gene matches.

This clone was picked up one time. The chain joins TRBV4-3 to TRBJ2-3; 8 positions match TRBD2. V was pared by 1 base and J by 7 bases, with 7 bases of the junction left unmatched. CDR1 and CDR2 from the germline V gene are LGHNA and YSLEER. The CDR3 has 15 amino acids. CDR3 sequence reads: CASSQGSGGANTQYF. The CDR3 DNA reads TGCGCCAGCAGCCAAGGGTCGGGAGGGGCCAATACGCAGTATTTT.

This chain joins TRBV28 and TRBJ2-7; 8 nucleotides agree with TRBD1. The V segment lost 7 bases and the J segment 0 bases; nucleotides outside the gene matches: 2. The CDR3 extends over 13 amino acids. From germline, CDR1 is MDHEN and CDR2 SYDVKM. CDR3 protein: CASTGQVSYEQYF. For the CDR3, the DNA is TGTGCCAGCACGGGACAGGTCTCCTACGAGCAGTACTTC.

The rearrangement uses TRBV5-6 and TRBJ1-1; unclear D gene. Per germline, CDR1 SGHDT and CDR2 YYEEEE. Between the trimmed V and J ends, which lost 4 bases and 5 bases, there was a span of 6 bases. This CDR3 has 11 amino acids. In nucleotides, the CDR3 is TGTGCCAGCAGCCAACTTACTGAAGCTTTCTTT. Translated: CASSQLTEAFF.

The chain combines TRBV10-3 with TRBJ2-6; D perhaps matches TRBD1 (6 bases). The germline CDR1 and CDR2 sequences are ENHRY and SYGVKD. There are 17 residues in the CDR3. The germline V and J ends were trimmed by 3 bases and 0 bases, with 12 bases remaining between them. CDR3 region: CAISEQGKTSGANVLTF. CDR3 sequence (DNA): TGTGCCATCAGTGAACAGGGCAAAACCTCTGGGGCCAACGTCCTGACTTTC.

The gene calls are TRBV4-2 and TRBJ2-5; 9 bases map to TRBD1. CDR3 length: 15 amino acids. Germline V gives CDR1 LGHNA, CDR2 YNFKEQ. The ends lost 1 base at V and 4 bases at J; junction bases unmatched: 4. As DNA, the CDR3 is TGTGCCAGCAGCCAAGGGGACAGGGAGTCAGAGACCCAGTACTTC. Translated, it gives CASSQGDRESETQYF.

This chain joins TRBV7-8 and TRBJ1-4, with D uncertain. Trimming took 5 bases from V and 10 from J, leaving 11 bases between them. CDR3 size: 12 residues. Per the germline V gene, CDR1 is SGHVS and CDR2 is FQNEAQ. The CDR3 is CASSPLRGKLFF. The CDR3 DNA is TGTGCCAGCAGCCCCCTACGCGGAAAACTGTTTTTT.